The 11 T cell receptor beta chains in this list originate from one sample, sequenced in a study of a mutant IDH1 vaccine in newly diagnosed glioma. Time point here: baseline, week 1 (first vaccination visit). Described treatment: pre-vaccination baseline after standard-of-care therapy. Produced via immunoSEQ multiplex PCR; TCRdb's table is partial and in-frame only. Among about 92,000 clones listed, 83% were seen once. The starting material was PBMCs, obtained from a glioma patient treated with radiotherapy, temozolomide or both. The receptors originated from a woman between 50 and 59 years old with glioma.

The CDR3 region is CASSLGGDEQYF. The CDR3 DNA follows: TGTGCCAGCAGCCTCGGTGGTGACGAGCAGTACTTC. The chain joins TRBV4-2 to TRBJ2-7; D gene unclear. The germline V gene has CDR1 LGHNA and CDR2 YNFKEQ. The CDR3 has 12 amino acids. V lost 4 bases and J lost 5, with 9 bases in between.

This clone came up once. The chain recombines TRBV6-5 with TRBJ2-4; D may be TRBD2 (6 bases). V was shortened by 4 bases and J by 0 bases, with 10 bases between the two germline ends. Germline lookup yields CDR1 MNHEY and CDR2 SVGAGI. The CDR3 runs to 15 residues. The CDR3 DNA reads as TGTGCCAGCAGTTCCCCGGGAGTAGCCAAAAACATTCAGTACTTC. Encoded protein: CASSSPGVAKNIQYF.

The chain employs TRBV5-1 and TRBJ1-3; D is undetermined. The CDR3 totals 14 residues. Trimming took off 7 bases at V and 0 bases at J, with 11 bases between the two ends. Germline CDR1 and CDR2: SGHRS and YFSETQ. CDR3 nucleotide sequence: TGCGCCAGCCGCACCATCGACTCTGGAAACACCATATATTTT. Its translation: CASRTIDSGNTIYF.

J is TRBJ1-1 and V is TRBV7-2; D not certain. The V and J ends lost 3 bases and 3 bases respectively, with 5 bases between them. The CDR3 extends over 12 amino acids. Germline-derived CDR1 and CDR2 are SGHTA and FQGNSA. Here the CDR3 DNA reads TGTGCCAGCAGCTTGTTGTACACTGAAGCTTTCTTT. Translating it yields CASSLLYTEAFF.

This chain uses TRBV29-1 with TRBJ2-5; D unresolved. The J call may not be correct, given that the DNA end is closer to TRBJ2-7. Germline assignment: CDR1 SQVTM and CDR2 ANQGSEA. This CDR3 spans 12 amino acids. The CDR3 DNA reads as TGCAGCGTTGAAGATCTTCGCTACGAGCAGTACTTC. Translation gives CSVEDLRYEQYF.

The chain is built from TRBV7-2 and TRBJ1-1; 11 bases map to TRBD1. The CDR3 is 15 residues long. CDR1 is SGHTA, CDR2 FQGNSA, per germline. V lost 2 bases, J lost 6 bases, and 5 bases stayed unmatched. CDR3 DNA: TGTGCCAGCAGCTTATCAGGACAGGGGGCCGCTGAAGCTTTCTTT. This translates into CASSLSGQGAAEAFF. The full variable domain, its missing parts supplied by reference TRBV7-2 and TRBJ1-1, is GAGVSQSPSNKVTEKGKDVELRCDPISGHTALYWYRQSLGQGLEFLIYFQGNSAPDKSGLPSDRFSAERTGGSVSTLTIQRTQQEDSAVYLCASSLSGQGAAEAFFGQGTRLTVV.

V gene TRBV6-5 combines with J gene TRBJ1-4; 9 bases align to TRBD1. CDR3 length equals 14 residues. From germline, CDR1 is MNHEY and CDR2 SVGAGI. V was clipped by 6 bases and J by 7 bases; unmatched bases: 6. CDR3 protein: CASRSDRGGEKLFF. The CDR3 DNA follows: TGTGCCAGCAGATCGGACAGGGGCGGTGAAAAACTGTTTTTT.

Written as DNA, the CDR3 is TGTGCCAGCAGCGGACAGGGGTCGTGGAACTATGGCTACACCTTC. This encodes CASSGQGSWNYGYTF. The rearrangement links TRBV7-9 to TRBJ1-2; 9 bases agree with TRBD1. V was clipped by 5 bases and J by 2 bases; unmatched bases: 6. Per germline, CDR1 SEHNR and CDR2 FQNEAQ (reference sequence). The CDR3 consists of 15 residues.

The genes are TRBV6-1 and TRBJ1-2, with TRBD1 identical over 7 bases. Germline values: CDR1 MNHNS, CDR2 SASEGT. The V segment lost 4 bases and the J segment 7 bases; nucleotides outside the gene matches: 9. The CDR3 is 14 amino acids. The CDR3 coding sequence is TGTGCCAGCAGTGGATTAGGGGGCCAGTTTGGCTACACCTTC. The encoded protein is CASSGLGGQFGYTF.

The chain links TRBV9 to TRBJ1-2; 8 bases are shared with TRBD1. V dropped 1 base and J dropped 6; count of bases not matched to a gene: 5. The CDR3 is 14 amino acids. Germline assignment: CDR1 SGDLS and CDR2 YYNGEE. The CDR3 here is CASSVSGQGHGYTF. The CDR3 nucleotides read TGTGCCAGCAGCGTATCCGGACAGGGACATGGCTACACCTTC.

CDR3 in DNA: TGTGCCAGCAGCGTAGAACAGGGCGAGACTGAAGCTTTCTTT. This gives the protein CASSVEQGETEAFF. The chain joins TRBV9 to TRBJ1-1, with D possibly being TRBD1 (6 bases). The V gene's germline CDR1 is SGDLS and CDR2 YYNGEE. Trimming shortened V by 0 bases and J by 5 bases, and 11 bases separated the two germline ends. The length of the CDR3 is 14 residues.